This is a list of T cell receptor beta chains from one sample in a study of Graves' ophthalmopathy and Graves' hyperthyroidism. In TCRdb, the multiplex PCR reads were re-called with MiXCR into one record per CDR3 protein. The sample holds about 340,000 distinct CDR3 sequences, roughly 16% seen once. Material: peripheral blood. Every receptor here comes from an adult man with Graves' ophthalmopathy. Both conserved end residues are part of each CDR3. Each record gives: D gene, V gene, clone size, J gene, CDR3 DNA, CDR3 protein. A D gene is named only where the DNA matches it firmly. Size tells how often a clone was seen (once, few, many) or the class of an expanded clone, and some rows leave it out.

D gene: TRBD1
V gene: TRBV6-5
clone size: many
J gene: TRBJ1-2
CDR3 DNA: TGTGCCAGCAGTTACAATCAGGGGGGCTATGGCTACACCTTC
CDR3 protein: CASSYNQGGYGYTF

D gene: TRBD1
V gene: TRBV6-2/TRBV6-3
clone size: .
J gene: TRBJ1-1
CDR3 DNA: TGTGCCAGCAGTTACACGACGGGACAGGGGGCCATGAACACTGAAGCTTTCTTT
CDR3 protein: CASSYTTGQGAMNTEAFF

D gene: TRBD1
V gene: TRBV28
clone size: many
J gene: TRBJ2-5
CDR3 DNA: TGTGCCAGCAGTTTGGAACAGGGGGCGCAGGAGACCCAGTACTTC
CDR3 protein: CASSLEQGAQETQYF

D gene: .
V gene: TRBV7-3
clone size: many
J gene: TRBJ2-5
CDR3 DNA: TGTGCCAGCAGCTTAAGTTCTGGGCAGGGAGGCCAAGAGACCCAGTACTTC
CDR3 protein: CASSLSSGQGGQETQYF

D gene: TRBD2
V gene: TRBV12-3/TRBV12-4
clone size: many
J gene: TRBJ2-7
CDR3 DNA: TGTGCCAGCAATCACGAGGCAGGCGGGACTAGTATCCACGAGCAGTACTTC
CDR3 protein: CASNHEAGGTSIHEQYF

D gene: .
V gene: TRBV5-6
clone size: many
J gene: TRBJ1-1
CDR3 DNA: TGTGCCAGCAGCTTGGCCTATGGCAGGATGAACACTGAAGCTTTCTTT
CDR3 protein: CASSLAYGRMNTEAFF

D gene: .
V gene: TRBV28
clone size: many
J gene: TRBJ1-5
CDR3 DNA: TGTGCCAGCAGTCCCGAAGGCTTTTTTTATCAGCCCCAGCATTTT
CDR3 protein: CASSPEGFFYQPQHF

D gene: TRBD1
V gene: TRBV6-1
clone size: many
J gene: TRBJ2-7
CDR3 DNA: TGTGCCAGCAGCCTACAGGGGGCAAAAGAGCAGTACTTC
CDR3 protein: CASSLQGAKEQYF

D gene: .
V gene: TRBV7-8
clone size: .
J gene: TRBJ1-1
CDR3 DNA: TGTGCCAGCAGCGTGGGGAGGGGGAACACTGAAGCTTTCTTT
CDR3 protein: CASSVGRGNTEAFF

D gene: TRBD1
V gene: TRBV28
clone size: many
J gene: TRBJ1-1
CDR3 DNA: TGTGCCAGCAGGGAGGACAGGGCGGGCACTGAAGCTTTCTTT
CDR3 protein: CASREDRAGTEAFF

D gene: .
V gene: TRBV20-1
clone size: .
J gene: TRBJ1-5
CDR3 DNA: TGCAGTGCAGGGGGTAAGGGCAATCAGCCCCAGCATTTT
CDR3 protein: CSAGGKGNQPQHF

D gene: .
V gene: TRBV19
clone size: many
J gene: TRBJ1-5
CDR3 DNA: TGTGCCAGTGGGTTGGGAGAGAATCAGCCCCAGCATTTT
CDR3 protein: CASGLGENQPQHF

D gene: .
V gene: TRBV15
clone size: many
J gene: TRBJ2-7
CDR3 DNA: TGTGCCACCAGCCTCACAATAGACAGCAGCGAGCAGTACTTC
CDR3 protein: CATSLTIDSSEQYF

D gene: .
V gene: TRBV6-1
clone size: few
J gene: TRBJ2-7
CDR3 DNA: TGTGCCAGCAGTGAAGCGGCTGGCGAGCAGTACTTC
CDR3 protein: CASSEAAGEQYF

D gene: .
V gene: TRBV27
clone size: many
J gene: TRBJ2-2
CDR3 DNA: TGTGCCAGCGTGGGGAGTTTGAACACCGGGGAGCTGTTTTTT
CDR3 protein: CASVGSLNTGELFF

D gene: TRBD1
V gene: TRBV5-4
clone size: many
J gene: TRBJ2-5
CDR3 DNA: TGTGCCAGCAGCGCCCAGGGGGCTCTAGAGACCCAGTACTTC
CDR3 protein: CASSAQGALETQYF

D gene: TRBD1
V gene: TRBV18
clone size: many
J gene: TRBJ1-1
CDR3 DNA: TGTGCCAGCTCACCATCCGGGACAGGGGTAACCGAAGCTTTCTTT
CDR3 protein: CASSPSGTGVTEAFF

D gene: .
V gene: TRBV4-2
clone size: many
J gene: TRBJ1-1
CDR3 DNA: TGTGCCAGCAGCCAGAATAGCGGTAACACTGAAGCTTTCTTT
CDR3 protein: CASSQNSGNTEAFF

D gene: .
V gene: TRBV30
clone size: many
J gene: TRBJ2-7
CDR3 DNA: TGTGCCTGGAGTAGGGAGCCCGCCGACTACGGCGAGCAGTACTTC
CDR3 protein: CAWSREPADYGEQYF

D gene: .
V gene: TRBV7-8
clone size: .
J gene: TRBJ2-6
CDR3 DNA: TGTGCCAGCAGCTTAGACAGGGTCGCCGGGGCCAACGTCCTGACTTTC
CDR3 protein: CASSLDRVAGANVLTF

D gene: .
V gene: TRBV18
clone size: few
J gene: TRBJ1-1
CDR3 DNA: TGTGCCAGCTCACCTAACAGAGGGAGGGCGCGTAACACTGAAGCTTTCTTT
CDR3 protein: CASSPNRGRARNTEAFF

D gene: TRBD1
V gene: TRBV15
clone size: .
J gene: TRBJ2-7
CDR3 DNA: TGTGCCACCAGCGCTACAGGGGGCGATAGGTACGAGCAGTACTTC
CDR3 protein: CATSATGGDRYEQYF

D gene: .
V gene: TRBV18
clone size: .
J gene: TRBJ2-6
CDR3 DNA: TGTGCCAGCTCACCGCTTAGGGGGGCAAGCTCTGGGGCCAACGTCCTGACTTTC
CDR3 protein: CASSPLRGASSGANVLTF

D gene: .
V gene: TRBV6-2/TRBV6-3
clone size: many
J gene: TRBJ2-1
CDR3 DNA: TGTGCCAGCAGTTACTTAGCGAGCTCCTACAATGAGCAGTTCTTC
CDR3 protein: CASSYLASSYNEQFF

D gene: TRBD1
V gene: TRBV27
clone size: many
J gene: TRBJ1-2
CDR3 DNA: TGTGCCAGCAGTTCGACAGGGAAAGGCTACACCTTC
CDR3 protein: CASSSTGKGYTF

D gene: TRBD1
V gene: TRBV7-6
clone size: many
J gene: TRBJ1-3
CDR3 DNA: TGTGCCAGCAGCTTCCGGGACAGGGGGTCGTACACCATATATTTT
CDR3 protein: CASSFRDRGSYTIYF

D gene: .
V gene: TRBV27
clone size: .
J gene: TRBJ2-5
CDR3 DNA: TGTGCCAGCAGTCCGGACACGGAAGAGACCCAGCACTTC
CDR3 protein: CASSPDTEETQHF

D gene: .
V gene: TRBV29-1
clone size: many
J gene: TRBJ2-5
CDR3 DNA: TGCAGCGTTCCCCGTCGGAACGGCATACAAGAGACCCAGTACTTC
CDR3 protein: CSVPRRNGIQETQYF

D gene: TRBD1
V gene: TRBV27
clone size: many
J gene: TRBJ1-6
CDR3 DNA: TGTGCCAGCAGTCCACAGGGGGCTCGGAATTCACCCCTCCACTTT
CDR3 protein: CASSPQGARNSPLHF

D gene: .
V gene: TRBV27
clone size: many
J gene: TRBJ2-7
CDR3 DNA: TGTGCCAGCAGCTCGGTGATTAGCGGCCTCTACGAGCAGCACTTC
CDR3 protein: CASSSVISGLYEQHF

D gene: TRBD1
V gene: TRBV5-1
clone size: many
J gene: TRBJ1-3
CDR3 DNA: TGCGCCAGCAGCTTGGGACAGGGAGGAGACACCATATATTTT
CDR3 protein: CASSLGQGGDTIYF

D gene: .
V gene: TRBV6-1
clone size: many
J gene: TRBJ1-6
CDR3 DNA: TGTGCCAGCAGTGACCCTGTGTCTGGAGCTTCACCCCTCCACTTT
CDR3 protein: CASSDPVSGASPLHF